The T cell receptor beta chain described here comes from a study of T cells after yellow fever vaccination. Across the study: When fractions had low cell numbers, they were prepared with SMART-Seq v4 Ultra Low Input. Points from the study as a whole: The study noted that FACS-sorted repertoires could contain abundant clonotypes contaminating from the bulk population. A large majority of primary-vaccination clones showed up again after the booster (around 95% CD4, around 88% CD8).

This CDR3 comprises 11 residues. V gave up 4 bases and J gave up 4 bases, with 7 bases separating them. Germline-derived CDR1 and CDR2 are SQVTM and ANQGSEA. This clonotype showed up just a few times. Its matching antigen is unknown. By 5'RACE template switching, TCR cDNA was produced, with a universal primer site and UMIs added in the process. Via MiXCR, TCRdb re-called the 5' RACE reads, giving one row per CDR3 protein. Found here are approximately 580,000 distinct CDR3 sequences, about a sixth of them singletons; the top ten hold roughly a sixth. This sequence was found in a man between 18 and 29 years old who received the YFV17D yellow fever vaccine. The chain uses TRBV29-1 and TRBJ1-1; D uncertain. The sample was PBMCs, taken around 5 days after the first yellow fever vaccination. For the CDR3, the DNA is TGCAGCGTTGCTATTAGCACTGAAGCTTTCTTT. It translates to CSVAISTEAFF.